A single sample is the source of the 29 T cell receptor beta chains below, sequenced in a study of blood T cell repertoires in COVID-19. The protocol was immunoSEQ multiplex PCR, while the TCRdb copy is restricted to in-frame clones and leaves out a portion. This table has about 360,000 clones, 80% to 90% appearing once. The material sequenced was peripheral blood. All receptors come from a woman aged 55-69 years with COVID-19, enrolled during active disease.

This clone was detected only a few times. The J gene is TRBJ1-2, the V gene TRBV3-1 (or the pseudogene TRBV3-2); D unclear. The CDR3 totals 13 residues. The ends were cut back, 5 bases at V and 2 bases at J, with 9 bases in the middle. Germline CDR1 and CDR2: LGHDT and YNNKEL (reference sequence). The CDR3 DNA sequence: TGTGCCAGCAGCGACACCGGAAACTATGGCTACACCTTC. This gives the protein CASSDTGNYGYTF.

The chain employs TRBV6-1 and TRBJ1-2; 8 bases are a match to TRBD1. V shed 0 bases, J shed 4 bases, and the junction held 7 bases outside the gene matches. Germline CDR1 is MNHNS and CDR2 is SASEGT. This CDR3 has 16 residues. The CDR3 DNA follows: TGTGCCAGCAGTGAAGCAAGGACAGGGTCCCTCTATGGCTACACCTTC. It translates to CASSEARTGSLYGYTF.

J is TRBJ2-3 and V is TRBV5-1; TRBD2 might be the D (5 bases). V was pared by 2 bases and J by 5 bases, with 15 bases between. The germline V gene encodes CDR1 SGHRS and CDR2 YFSETQ. The CDR3 length is 15 residues. The CDR3 protein is CASSFPDPRVDTQYF. The DNA of the CDR3 is TGCGCCAGCAGCTTTCCCGATCCGAGGGTAGATACGCAGTATTTT.

The CDR3 loop reads CASSPRGGAESTGELFF. In DNA form, the CDR3 reads TGTGCCAGCTCACCACGCGGGGGGGCCGAGAGCACCGGGGAGCTGTTTTTT. V gene TRBV18 combines with J gene TRBJ2-2; TRBD2 agrees at 9 bases. This CDR3 is 17 amino acids long. The V gene's germline CDR1 is KGHSH and CDR2 LQKENI. Trimming at V came to 1 base and at J to 4 bases, leaving 7 bases not matched to a gene.

The V gene is TRBV4-3, the J gene TRBJ1-3, with D hard to call. The length of the CDR3 is 15 residues. The germline V gene has CDR1 LGHNA and CDR2 YSLEER. V lost 5 bases and J lost 0, with 11 bases in between. CDR3 sequence reads: CASSTQSYSGNTIYF. The CDR3 bases are TGCGCCAGCAGCACACAGTCATACTCTGGAAACACCATATATTTT.

The genes are TRBV2 and TRBJ1-1, with 7 bases that match TRBD1. Losses at the gene ends were 4 bases for V and 0 bases for J; bases not matched to a gene: 2. The CDR3 is 14 amino acids. Germline CDR1 SNHLY, CDR2 FYNNEI. CDR3 sequence (DNA): TGTGCCAGCAGTGCACAGGGGTTGAACACTGAAGCTTTCTTT. It is translated as CASSAQGLNTEAFF.

V and J are TRBV6-7 and TRBJ2-7; perhaps TRBD1 as D (5 bases). TRBV6-7 is an ORF; its function is uncertain. V shed 5 bases and J shed 3 bases, with 17 bases lying between them. CDR3 length: 15 residues. CDR3 sequence reads: CASSPLRQTLYEQYF. DNA for the CDR3: TGTGCCAGCAGTCCGCTGCGACAGACACTCTACGAGCAGTACTTC.

This chain uses TRBV18 with TRBJ1-3; TRBD1 agrees at 8 bases. The CDR3 is 16 amino acids. V lost 1 base, J lost 0 bases, and 2 bases stayed unmatched. Germline CDR1 is KGHSH and CDR2 is LQKENI. In DNA, the CDR3 is TGTGCCAGCTCACCACTCGACAGGGGCTCTGGAAACACCATATATTTT. This sequence encodes CASSPLDRGSGNTIYF.

V usage is TRBV6-6 and J usage is TRBJ1-6, with 8 bases that match TRBD1. In germline, CDR1 is MNHNY, CDR2 SVGAGI (reference sequence). This CDR3 region has 15 residues. V lost 6 bases, J lost 8 bases, and 9 bases stayed unmatched. CDR3 coding DNA: TGTGCCAGCAGACCCCCGACAGGGGCTGATTCACCCCTCCACTTT. Encoded protein: CASRPPTGADSPLHF.

V is TRBV7-6 and J is TRBJ2-7; a possible D gene is TRBD1 (6 bases). CDR3 length: 13 residues. CDR1 and CDR2 (germline): SGHVS, FNYEAQ. Trimming left V 5 bases short and J 3 bases short, with 11 bases between. CDR3: CASSEDRFYEQYF. The CDR3 nucleotides are TGTGCCAGCAGCGAGGACAGATTCTACGAGCAGTACTTC.

This clone appeared once. The rearrangement uses TRBV27 and TRBJ2-1, with TRBD1 matching over 9 bases. The CDR3 covers 16 residues. Per the germline V gene, CDR1 is MNHEY and CDR2 is SMNVEV (reference sequence). Germline trimming cut 4 bases from V and 2 bases from J; bases unmatched to any gene: 6. In nucleotides, the CDR3 is TGTGCCAGCAGTTCCACCGGGACAGGGACCTACAATGAGCAGTTCTTC. This encodes CASSSTGTGTYNEQFF.

The chain combines TRBV3-1 (or the pseudogene TRBV3-2) with TRBJ2-1, with 9 bases aligning to TRBD2. The CDR3 sequence is 15 residues long. V was clipped by 0 bases and J by 9 bases; unmatched bases: 6. CDR1 and CDR2 (germline): LGHDT, YNNKEL (reference sequence). The CDR3 coding sequence is TGTGCCAGCAGCCAAGAGGCGGGGGGGCTGGGTGAGCAGTTCTTC. It encodes CASSQEAGGLGEQFF.

The rearrangement joins TRBV21-1 to TRBJ2-7; the table's D call of TRBD1 was not tested on the DNA. TRBV21-1 is an annotated pseudogene. This CDR3 has 16 residues. The chain's CDR3 is CASSKVTLGDIYEQYF. In DNA form, the CDR3 reads TGTGCCAGCAGCAAAGTAACGCTCGGGGACATCTACGAGCAGTACTTC.

V and J are TRBV6-4 and TRBJ1-6, with D perhaps TRBD1 (6 bases). V shed 7 bases and J shed 6 bases, with 28 bases lying between them. Germline V gene lookup returns CDR1 MRHNA and CDR2 SNTAGT. The CDR3 totals 19 residues. For the CDR3, the DNA is TGTGCCAGCACCCACCTCGAACAGGGATCCGAGGTCCGTAATTCACCCCTCCACTTT. This sequence encodes CASTHLEQGSEVRNSPLHF.

The chain uses TRBV7-9 and TRBJ1-6; 8 bases line up with TRBD1. Germline V gives CDR1 SEHNR, CDR2 FQNEAQ (reference sequence). Unmatched junction bases numbered 11, after V lost 4 bases and J lost 0 bases. The CDR3 spans 19 residues. The CDR3 nucleotides read TGTGCCAGCAGCTCGAGTAGGACAGGGTTTAGCTCCTATAATTCACCCCTCCACTTT. This codes for CASSSSRTGFSSYNSPLHF.

The chain is built from TRBV3-1 (or the pseudogene TRBV3-2) and TRBJ1-1; perhaps TRBD1 as D (5 bases). Germline V gene lookup returns CDR1 LGHDT and CDR2 YNNKEL (reference sequence). CDR3 length equals 16 residues. The V end was cut by 2 bases, the J end by 5 bases, with 18 bases between. DNA for the CDR3: TGTGCCAGCAGCCAAAACTTGGGGGGGGAGGGGACTGAAGCTTTCTTT. Its translation is CASSQNLGGEGTEAFF.

The V and J genes are TRBV28 and TRBJ1-1; possible D gene TRBD1, 6 bases. Per the germline V gene, CDR1 is MDHEN and CDR2 is SYDVKM. The CDR3 extends over 15 amino acids. Trimming stripped 3 bases from V and 5 bases from J, with 16 bases between. The CDR3 sequence: CASSFRQGWSTEAFF. DNA of the CDR3: TGTGCCAGCAGTTTCCGGCAGGGGTGGAGTACTGAAGCTTTCTTT.

This clone has a single count. V gene TRBV6-5 combines with J gene TRBJ1-6; the D is unclear. Per germline, CDR1 MNHEY and CDR2 SVGAGI. Between the trimmed V and J ends, which lost 0 bases and 7 bases, there was a span of 4 bases. The CDR3 has 13 residues. The CDR3 DNA follows: TGTGCCAGCAGTTACTCGAGGAATTCACCCCTCCACTTT. Protein sequence: CASSYSRNSPLHF.

The chain employs TRBV7-2 and TRBJ2-2, with 11 bases aligning to TRBD2. Germline CDR1 is SGHTA and CDR2 is FQGNSA. This CDR3 has 18 amino acids. Trimming removed 1 base from V and 7 bases from J; junction bases left unmatched: 11. The CDR3 sequence: CASSLVPHSGGAIGELFF. The DNA for the CDR3 is TGTGCCAGCAGCTTAGTACCCCATAGCGGGGGGGCCATCGGGGAGCTGTTTTTT.

In its sample, this clone was seen once. V is TRBV4-1 and J is TRBJ2-2; D is undetermined. CDR1 MGHRA and CDR2 YSYEKL come from the germline V gene. This CDR3 is 11 amino acids long. Trimming left V 5 bases short and J 6 bases short, with 4 bases between. The CDR3 region is CASSAPGELFF. The CDR3 coding sequence is TGCGCCAGCAGCGCGCCCGGGGAGCTGTTTTTT.

This clone has at least ten counts. This chain connects TRBV29-1 to TRBJ1-1; 9 bases line up with TRBD1. Germline CDR1 SQVTM, CDR2 ANQGSEA. The CDR3 sequence is 14 residues long. V shed 7 bases and J 0 bases; nucleotides not matched to a gene: 6. This chain's CDR3 is CSGKQGALNTEAFF. In DNA form, the CDR3 reads TGCAGCGGTAAACAGGGGGCGCTGAACACTGAAGCTTTCTTT.

This clone turned up a few times. The genes are TRBV5-6 and TRBJ2-3; 7 bases fit TRBD1. V was clipped by 6 bases and J by 6 bases; unmatched bases: 4. The germline V gene encodes CDR1 SGHDT and CDR2 YYEEEE. The CDR3 covers 12 residues. The CDR3 DNA reads TGTGCCAGCAAGGGGGCCAGGGATACGCAGTATTTT. Amino acids: CASKGARDTQYF.

The J gene is TRBJ2-5, the V gene TRBV4-2, with D possibly being TRBD2 (8 bases). The CDR3 sequence is 18 residues long. The germline CDR1 and CDR2 sequences are LGHNA and YNFKEQ. Trimming cost V 1 base and J 3 bases, with 21 bases left between them. CDR3 in amino acids: CASSQVRGIAGRKETQYF. The CDR3, as DNA: TGTGCCAGCAGCCAAGTCAGGGGGATAGCGGGGAGAAAAGAGACCCAGTACTTC.

This clone showed up just once. The chain carries TRBV27 and TRBJ1-2; 8 nucleotides align to TRBD1. Germline CDR1 and CDR2: MNHEY and SMNVEV (reference sequence). The CDR3 consists of 14 residues. Losses at the gene ends were 5 bases for V and 4 bases for J; bases not matched to a gene: 6. The CDR3 spells CASSPQGAIYGYTF. As DNA, the CDR3 is TGTGCCAGCAGTCCGCAGGGGGCGATCTATGGCTACACCTTC.

This rearrangement joins TRBV4-1 to TRBJ2-1; no reliable D call. Between the trimmed V and J ends, which lost 0 bases and 2 bases, there was a span of 11 bases. The CDR3 loop spans 16 amino acids. The germline CDR1 and CDR2 sequences are MGHRA and YSYEKL. The CDR3 coding sequence is TGCGCCAGCAGCCAAGATGAGGCTTCTACCTACAATGAGCAGTTCTTC. Residues: CASSQDEASTYNEQFF.

The chain uses TRBV5-4 and TRBJ1-2, with D maybe TRBD1 (5 bases). The V gene lost 2 bases and the J gene lost 6 bases, with 11 bases spanning the gap. CDR1 and CDR2 from the germline V gene are SGHNT and YYREEE (reference sequence). CDR3 length equals 13 residues. CDR3 sequence reads: CASSFPRVDGYTF. CDR3 DNA: TGTGCCAGCAGCTTCCCCAGGGTTGATGGCTACACCTTC.

The V call is TRBV9, the J call TRBJ1-5, with 8 nucleotides matching TRBD1. Germline CDR1 is SGDLS and CDR2 is YYNGEE. The CDR3 runs 15 residues. V was pared by 4 bases and J by 5 bases, with 8 bases of the junction left unmatched. The DNA of the CDR3 is TGTGCCAGCAGCACTGGACAGGGCACTGATCAGCCCCAGCATTTT. Amino acids: CASSTGQGTDQPQHF.

The chain is built from TRBV7-2 and TRBJ2-2; the match to TRBD2 covers 12 bases. The CDR3 loop spans 17 amino acids. The V gene's germline CDR1 is SGHTA and CDR2 FQGNSA. The ends lost 6 bases at V and 2 bases at J; junction bases unmatched: 7. The CDR3 reads CASRPPSGGANTGELFF. CDR3 in DNA: TGTGCCAGCAGGCCTCCTAGCGGGGGGGCTAACACCGGGGAGCTGTTTTTT.

This clone was detected once. The V and J genes are TRBV6-5 and TRBJ2-7; 9 nucleotides match TRBD1. CDR3 length: 16 residues. The V gene's germline CDR1 is MNHEY and CDR2 SVGAGI. V trimming: 4 bases; J trimming: 0 bases; junction bases outside the gene matches: 7. The chain's CDR3 is CASSSNRGLSSYEQYF. The CDR3 region has the DNA TGTGCCAGCAGTTCCAACAGGGGGCTTTCCTCCTACGAGCAGTACTTC.